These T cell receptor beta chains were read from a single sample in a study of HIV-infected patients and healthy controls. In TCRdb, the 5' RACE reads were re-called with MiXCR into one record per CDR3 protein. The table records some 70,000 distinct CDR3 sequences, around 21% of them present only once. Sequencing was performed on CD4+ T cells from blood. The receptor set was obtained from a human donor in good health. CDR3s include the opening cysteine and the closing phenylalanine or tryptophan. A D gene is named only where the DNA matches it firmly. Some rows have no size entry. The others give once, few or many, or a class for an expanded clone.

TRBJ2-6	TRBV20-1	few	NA	CSASSTHTLSGANVLTF	TGCAGTGCTAGTTCGACACACACCCTCTCTGGGGCCAACGTCCTGACTTTC
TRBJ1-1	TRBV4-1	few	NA	CASSHGRGRSTEAFF	TGCGCCAGCAGCCACGGCAGGGGCCGGAGCACTGAAGCTTTCTTT
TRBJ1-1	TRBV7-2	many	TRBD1	CASSTGQTTEAFF	TGTGCCAGCAGCACGGGACAGACCACTGAAGCTTTCTTT
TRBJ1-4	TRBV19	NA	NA	CATTSRAEGNEKLFF	TGTGCCACCACATCCAGGGCTGAGGGTAATGAAAAACTGTTTTTT
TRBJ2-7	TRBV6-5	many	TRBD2	CASSYSMVSGSGYEQYF	TGTGCCAGCAGTTACTCGATGGTTAGCGGGAGTGGCTACGAGCAGTACTTC
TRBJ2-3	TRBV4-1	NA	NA	CASSQDQNPSDTQYF	TGCGCCAGCAGCCAAGATCAGAATCCATCAGATACGCAGTATTTT
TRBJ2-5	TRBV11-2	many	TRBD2	CASSGRAQETQYF	TGTGCCAGCAGCGGGAGGGCCCAAGAGACCCAGTACTTC
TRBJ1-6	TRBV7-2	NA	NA	CASSRRSGGHNSPLHF	TGTGCCAGCAGCCGCCGGTCGGGGGGACATAATTCACCCCTCCACTTT
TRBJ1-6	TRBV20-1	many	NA	CSALSLVALHF	TGCAGTGCCCTCTCTCTCGTAGCCCTCCACTTT
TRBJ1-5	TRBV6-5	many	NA	CASSQGPTLGPQHF	TGTGCCAGCAGTCAAGGCCCAACACTGGGGCCCCAGCATTTT
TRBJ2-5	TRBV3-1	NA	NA	CASSQGAGKGTQYF	TGTGCCAGCAGCCAAGGCGCCGGGAAAGGGACCCAGTACTTC
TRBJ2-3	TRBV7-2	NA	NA	CASGARTDTQYF	TGTGCCAGCGGCGCTAGGACAGATACGCAGTATTTT
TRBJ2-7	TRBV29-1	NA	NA	CSVVALGPSYEQYF	TGCAGCGTTGTGGCCTTGGGACCGAGCTACGAGCAGTACTTC
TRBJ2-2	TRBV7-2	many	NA	CASSSGTSFAGELFF	TGTGCCAGCAGCTCCGGGACCTCTTTCGCCGGGGAGCTGTTTTTT
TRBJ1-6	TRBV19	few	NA	CASSIGGIGNSPLHF	TGTGCCAGTAGTATAGGTGGCATTGGAAATTCACCCCTCCACTTT
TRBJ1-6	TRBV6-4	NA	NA	CASSDSPDNSPLHF	TGTGCCAGCAGTGACTCGCCGGATAATTCACCCCTCCACTTT
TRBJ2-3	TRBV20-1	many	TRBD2	CSASSTSGSITDTQYF	TGCAGTGCTAGCTCGACTAGCGGGAGTATAACAGATACGCAGTATTTT
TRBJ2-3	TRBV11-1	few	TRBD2	CASSLGSSGARNTQYF	TGTGCCAGCAGCTTAGGAAGTAGCGGGGCCCGCAATACGCAGTATTTT
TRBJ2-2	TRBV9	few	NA	CASSVTPMQTNTGELFF	TGTGCCAGCAGCGTAACTCCCATGCAGACGAACACCGGGGAGCTGTTTTTT
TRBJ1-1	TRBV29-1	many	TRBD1	CSVSETGVPEAFF	TGCAGCGTTTCGGAAACAGGGGTTCCTGAAGCTTTCTTT
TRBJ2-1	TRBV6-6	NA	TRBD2	CASSPGLPGVHEQFF	TGTGCCAGCAGTCCGGGACTACCCGGCGTCCATGAGCAGTTCTTC
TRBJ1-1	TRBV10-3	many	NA	CAVGVGQAFF	TGTGCCGTGGGAGTCGGTCAAGCTTTCTTT
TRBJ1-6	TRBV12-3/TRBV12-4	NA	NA	CASRDNNSPLHF	TGTGCCAGCCGGGACAATAATTCACCCCTCCACTTT
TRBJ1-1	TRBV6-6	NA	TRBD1	CASFRGGSTEAFF	TGTGCCAGCTTCAGGGGGGGATCGACTGAAGCTTTCTTT
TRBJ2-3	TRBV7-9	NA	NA	CASSSPQGITDTQYF	TGTGCCAGCAGCTCGCCTCAGGGTATCACAGATACGCAGTATTTT
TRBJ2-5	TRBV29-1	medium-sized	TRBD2	CSVSGTYTETQYF	TGCAGCGTCAGCGGGACGTATACCGAGACCCAGTACTTC
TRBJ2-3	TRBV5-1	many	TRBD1	CASSGQGTDTQYF	TGCGCCAGCAGCGGACAGGGCACAGATACGCAGTATTTT
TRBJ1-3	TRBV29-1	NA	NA	CSVEGTRGSGNTIYF	TGCAGCGTTGAAGGGACAAGGGGATCTGGAAACACCATATATTTT
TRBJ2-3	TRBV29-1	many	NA	CSVGKGSDTQYF	TGCAGCGTTGGGAAGGGGTCGGATACGCAGTATTTT
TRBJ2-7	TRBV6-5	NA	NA	CASRQTAGTGGMDEQYF	TGTGCCAGCAGACAAACAGCCGGGACTGGCGGGATGGACGAGCAGTACTTC
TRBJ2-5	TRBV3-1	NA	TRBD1	CASSLHTGEETQYF	TGTGCCAGCAGCCTACATACAGGGGAAGAGACCCAGTACTTC
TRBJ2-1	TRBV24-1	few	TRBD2	CATSDRQRGRQFF	TGTGCCACCAGTGACCGCCAGCGGGGCAGGCAGTTCTTC
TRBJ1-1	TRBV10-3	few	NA	CAISAPAGGGEAFF	TGTGCCATCAGTGCACCTGCGGGGGGAGGTGAAGCTTTCTTT
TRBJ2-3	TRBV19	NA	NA	CASSIRPLTDTQYF	TGTGCCAGTAGTATTCGGCCCTTGACAGATACGCAGTATTTT
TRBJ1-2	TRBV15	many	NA	CATSTGAKILYGYTF	TGTGCCACCTCGACAGGAGCCAAAATCCTCTATGGCTACACCTTC
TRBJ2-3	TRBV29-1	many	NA	CSADLDRSVSYF	TGCAGCGCTGATTTAGACCGGTCTGTGTCGTATTTT
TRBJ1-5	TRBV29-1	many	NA	CSVKLREDQPQHF	TGCAGCGTGAAACTCCGGGAGGATCAGCCCCAGCATTTT
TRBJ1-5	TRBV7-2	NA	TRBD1	CASSSTGEQPQHF	TGTGCCAGCAGCTCAACAGGGGAACAGCCCCAGCATTTT
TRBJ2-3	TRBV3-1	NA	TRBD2	CASSHANRAGGSDTQYF	TGTGCCAGCAGCCATGCGAACAGAGCGGGAGGGTCGGATACGCAGTATTTT
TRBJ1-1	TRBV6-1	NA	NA	CASSEILKEGRAFF	TGTGCCAGCAGTGAAATTCTTAAGGAGGGTCGAGCTTTCTTT
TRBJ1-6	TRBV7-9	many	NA	CASSLSSADSPLHF	TGTGCCAGCAGCTTATCATCGGCGGATTCACCCCTCCACTTT
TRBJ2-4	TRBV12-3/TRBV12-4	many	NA	CASSSSKNIQYF	TGTGCCAGCAGCTCATCCAAAAACATTCAGTACTTC
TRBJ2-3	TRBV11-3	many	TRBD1	CASSPNRWTGTTDTQYF	TGTGCCAGCAGCCCAAACCGATGGACAGGGACCACAGATACGCAGTATTTT
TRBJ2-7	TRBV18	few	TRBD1	CASSQRQGDEQYF	TGTGCCAGCTCACAAAGACAGGGAGACGAGCAGTACTTC
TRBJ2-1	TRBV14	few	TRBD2	CASSRGLAGGNEQFF	TGTGCCAGCAGCCGCGGACTAGCGGGAGGTAATGAGCAGTTCTTC